One T cell receptor beta chain is described in this entry. Its antigen has not been determined. No much larger clone is present one base from it, and per-base qualities are unavailable. This entry is derived from a study of CD8 T cells in Susac syndrome (dated by TCRdb to about 2019). About the full investigation: Whether CD8+ T cell activation and differentiation in Susac syndrome was antigen driven was tested using repertoire sequencing. The full study reports these points: The number of individuals in the TCR sequencing and HLA analysis was acknowledged as relatively small.

RNA was extracted with the RNeasy kit and roughly 0.45 to 1 ug was reverse transcribed using random hexamers. The immunoSEQ multiplex PCR assay, covering 54 Vbeta and 13 Jbeta segments, was used to amplify TCR beta CDR3 regions. PCR amplification bias was corrected by using a synthetic template baseline for primer optimization and computational correction. In the paper's pipeline: Reads were assigned to V, D and J genes according to IMGT and analyzed in immunoSEQ Analyzer, with only productive sequences retained. Clonality was calculated as one minus the Shannon entropy normalized by log2 of the number of productive unique sequences. For each patient and control, public and private clones were evaluated within the 100 most prevalent clones. Clones were defined as Susac-specific if absent from the healthy and MS cohorts, from approximately 1,100 published viral clones and from other ImmuneACCESS disease sequences. The public sequencing data were trimmed at Q25 with fastp and processed into clonotypes with MiXCR by TCRdb, which kept only in-frame beta chains. CDR3 protein sequences are deduplicated, and each keeps its most common genes and DNA. TCRdb's processing, not the study's, gives the V and J calls here. Within this sample are 250,000 to 350,000 distinct CDR3 sequences, with about 91% of them counted one time only. The leading ten clones occupy 0.06% to 0.075% of the sample.

V loses 1 base, J loses 2 bases, and the germline ends lie 9 bases apart. The germline V gene (reference sequence) supplies CDR1 SGHNT and CDR2 YYREEE. Including the terminal cysteine and phenylalanine, the CDR3 comprises 14 residues. The retained sequence is limited to the CDR3, 42 bases, with the frame set at the first base. High-throughput TCR beta sequencing profiled peripheral blood CD8+ and CD4+ T cells from healthy donors, Susac syndrome patients and multiple sclerosis patients. The multiple sclerosis controls were treatment-naive patients who had stable or active relapsing-remitting disease and met the revised McDonald criteria. CD8+ TEMRA cells were enriched by FACS, while bulk CD8+ and CD4+ T cells were purified by magnetic negative isolation. Blood was collected in EDTA tubes and processed within 24 hours, with PBMCs isolated through density gradient centrifugation. PBMCs intended for TCR sequencing were cryopreserved in liquid nitrogen and were subsequently thawed in a 37 degrees C water bath. A purity of at least 90% was achieved for sorted or isolated CD4+, CD8+ and CD8+ TEMRA cells.

Here the chain combines TRBV5-4 and TRBJ1-1, with the D gene call left open. The specimen sequenced was CD4+ T cells from PBMCs. This TCR was recovered from a human donor with multiple sclerosis. CDR3 protein: CASSLIHGNTEAFF. The DNA sequence reads TGTGCCAGCAGCTTGATTCACGGAAACACTGAAGCTTTCTTT.